This is a list of T cell receptor beta chains from one sample in a study of monozygotic twins with inflammatory bowel disease. TCRdb reprocessed the 5' RACE reads, with one entry per CDR3 protein and no DNA. The ten top clones account for more than 2%, within a sample of fewer than 550,000 distinct CDR3 sequences. The material sequenced was blood. These receptor sequences come from a human donor with ulcerative colitis or Crohn's disease, or a healthy co-twin of an affected twin (not recorded which). Both conserved end residues are part of each CDR3. Each record gives: V gene, J gene, CDR3 protein.

>TRBV20-1|TRBJ1-2
CSANERQGEGYTF
>TRBV10-3|TRBJ2-3
CAISESGSTDTQYF
>TRBV21-1|TRBJ2-7
CASSLRGDRGSYEQYF
>TRBV12-3/TRBV12-4|TRBJ2-1
CASSVSVKAGNEQFF
>TRBV7-2|TRBJ2-1
CASSTGAGTYNEQFF
>TRBV5-1|TRBJ1-2
CASKAETGSYGYTF
>TRBV11-1|TRBJ1-2
CASSPQGAYGYTF
>TRBV25-1|TRBJ2-1
CASSEFKGLSSYNEQFF
>TRBV20-1|TRBJ1-1
CSARAFSNTEAFF
>TRBV10-3|TRBJ2-7
CAIRGQGGSYEQYF
>TRBV12-3/TRBV12-4|TRBJ2-3
CASSPRPRGVQYF
>TRBV13|TRBJ2-1
CASSLGQPQQFF
>TRBV5-8|TRBJ1-1
CASSSPRDMNTEAFF
>TRBV6-5|TRBJ1-1
CASSPWTGEAFF
>TRBV10-3|TRBJ1-6
CAISETSERQGYSPLHF
>TRBV20-1|TRBJ2-3
CSARDYSGMTTDTQYF
>TRBV7-9|TRBJ1-1
CASSLGGGGALEAFF
>TRBV2|TRBJ2-4
CASTEEGHNKNIQYF
>TRBV6-1|TRBJ2-7
CASSVQRGDSEQYF
>TRBV7-3|TRBJ2-1
CASSLIGGNEQFF
>TRBV7-8|TRBJ1-6
CASSFRAGTGTSPLHF
>TRBV12-3/TRBV12-4|TRBJ2-2
CASTPAAQYTGELFF
>TRBV9|TRBJ1-4
CASSFGWTNEKLFF
>TRBV29-1|TRBJ2-3
CSVGEVGNTDTQYF
>TRBV5-6|TRBJ1-1
CASSLGQRDTEAFF
>TRBV19|TRBJ2-2
CASSIVGGALGTGELFF
>TRBV27|TRBJ2-5
CASSGGERGLETQYF
>TRBV6-1|TRBJ2-7
CATRRARGGDYEQYF
>TRBV5-6|TRBJ2-5
CASSRGTDQETQYF
>TRBV12-3/TRBV12-4|TRBJ1-1
CASSLGSTEAFF
>TRBV12-3/TRBV12-4|TRBJ2-3
CASRWTSGGAPDTQYF
>TRBV12-3/TRBV12-4|TRBJ2-7
CASSLGSGLNYEQYF
>TRBV28|TRBJ1-2
CAGSPLDRRDGYTF
>TRBV20-1|TRBJ2-5
CSARSGTSELKTQYF
>TRBV5-1|TRBJ2-3
CASSVGLNTDTQYF
>TRBV18|TRBJ2-7
CASSRGGDYEQYF
>TRBV5-1|TRBJ2-7
CASSLNTAASSYEQYF
>TRBV19|TRBJ1-5
CASSRAGYNQPQHF
>TRBV19|TRBJ2-7
CASSIPQLAGSFHEQYF
>TRBV6-1|TRBJ2-7
CASSEGSGSLYEQYF
>TRBV12-3/TRBV12-4|TRBJ1-1
CASSTSRWAFF
>TRBV7-3|TRBJ2-7
CASSLGWRAPYEQYF